Listed below are T cell receptor beta chains from one sample, sequenced in a study of blood T cell repertoires in COVID-19. Generated by immunoSEQ multiplex PCR, the TCRdb table keeps only in-frame clones and is missing some. In the table there are under 200,000 clones, approximately 88% of which are singletons. The sample comprised peripheral blood. The receptors here all came from a woman over 75 with active or convalescent COVID-19. CDR3s leave out the opening cysteine and the closing phenylalanine or tryptophan. Some rows have no size entry. The others give once, few or many, or a class for an expanded clone.

v_gene,len,abundance,j_gene,CDR3aa
TRBV3-1/TRBV3-2,12,-,TRBJ1-2,ASSQATGNYGYT
TRBV18,17,-,TRBJ1-1,ASSDRTINPGQVNTEAF
TRBV12-3/TRBV12-4,11,-,TRBJ2-5,ASNLATQETQY
TRBV9,14,-,TRBJ2-2,ASSPPDRGRTGELF
TRBV7-2,12,-,TRBJ1-6,ASSFGLGSSPLH
TRBV14,14,-,TRBJ1-2,ASSQDRGRGLFGYT
TRBV7-9,12,-,TRBJ2-7,ASSPDGQTYEQY
TRBV18,12,-,TRBJ1-2,ASSPEDGTYGYT
TRBV14,12,-,TRBJ2-2,ASSPGQSTGELF
TRBV30,10,-,TRBJ1-2,AWSVGGPGYT
TRBV7-2,13,-,TRBJ2-7,ASSLEPGSSYEQY
TRBV9,14,-,TRBJ2-3,ASSPGLAGATDTQY
TRBV7-6,15,-,TRBJ1-1,ASSLGQAAVMNTEAF
TRBV27,12,-,TRBJ2-5,ASSLATGQETQY
TRBV27,12,-,TRBJ1-1,ASTRRGRTTEAF
TRBV29-1,13,-,TRBJ2-3,SVEYAYAWSDTQY
TRBV6-2/TRBV6-3,13,-,TRBJ1-6,ASSYPGQGTSPLH
TRBV14,11,few,TRBJ1-1,ASSQGVGASAF